These T cell receptor beta chains were read from a single sample in a study of a mutant IDH1 vaccine in newly diagnosed glioma. The table came from immunoSEQ multiplex PCR; TCRdb's copy has only in-frame clones and leaves some out. Seen here are about 51,000 clones, around three quarters observed once, and the top ten hold over 1.5%. The sample consisted of PBMCs, taken from a glioma patient treated with radiotherapy, temozolomide or both. These receptors originate from a woman aged 40 to 50 with glioma. Both conserved end residues are part of each CDR3. Each record gives: V gene, D gene, clone size, J gene, CDR3 DNA, CDR3 protein. D genes are given only for firm matches. Where a row states a size, it is once, few, many or the class of an expanded clone; other rows omit it.

v_call: TRBV29-1
d_call: .
clone_size: .
j_call: TRBJ1-5
cdr3_nt: TGCAGCGTTGTTATAGGGCGGGAGCCAAATCAGCCCCAGCATTTT
cdr3_aa: CSVVIGREPNQPQHF

v_call: TRBV30
d_call: .
clone_size: once
j_call: TRBJ1-3
cdr3_nt: TGTGCCTGGAGTGTACGACGCCAGTTGGATAACACCATATATTTT
cdr3_aa: CAWSVRRQLDNTIYF

v_call: TRBV6-1
d_call: .
clone_size: once
j_call: TRBJ1-5
cdr3_nt: TGTGCCAGCAGTGAGGCCGGATGGACAGTCGGCGCTCAGCCCCAGCATTTT
cdr3_aa: CASSEAGWTVGAQPQHF

v_call: TRBV27
d_call: .
clone_size: .
j_call: TRBJ1-5
cdr3_nt: TGTGCCAGCAGTTTCTCTGGTGGCAATCAGCCCCAGCATTTT
cdr3_aa: CASSFSGGNQPQHF

v_call: TRBV15
d_call: .
clone_size: few
j_call: TRBJ1-1
cdr3_nt: TGTGCCACCAGCAGAGATCCGGGAACTGAAGCTTTCTTT
cdr3_aa: CATSRDPGTEAFF

v_call: TRBV10-3
d_call: .
clone_size: .
j_call: TRBJ1-1
cdr3_nt: TGTGCCCTTTCCAGAGCCCCGGGAACTGAAGCTTTCTTT
cdr3_aa: CALSRAPGTEAFF

v_call: TRBV11-2
d_call: .
clone_size: .
j_call: TRBJ2-7
cdr3_nt: TGTGCCAGCAGCTTAGTAGAGGGCAGCGAGCAGTACTTC
cdr3_aa: CASSLVEGSEQYF

v_call: TRBV6-5
d_call: .
clone_size: few
j_call: TRBJ1-2
cdr3_nt: TGTGCCAGCAGTCCTGGACCGCGGGGCTACACCTTC
cdr3_aa: CASSPGPRGYTF

v_call: TRBV6-5
d_call: TRBD1
clone_size: .
j_call: TRBJ1-5
cdr3_nt: TGTGCCACTCGACCGGGACAGCATAGCAATCAGCCCCAGCATTTT
cdr3_aa: CATRPGQHSNQPQHF

v_call: TRBV30
d_call: .
clone_size: .
j_call: TRBJ2-2
cdr3_nt: TGTGCCTGGAGTGTAATCGGTCGGGGGAACACCGGGGAGCTGTTTTTT
cdr3_aa: CAWSVIGRGNTGELFF

v_call: TRBV6-5
d_call: .
clone_size: few
j_call: TRBJ2-7
cdr3_nt: TGTGCCAGCAGTGCCGGGACCACCTACGAGCAGTACTTC
cdr3_aa: CASSAGTTYEQYF

v_call: TRBV30
d_call: .
clone_size: .
j_call: TRBJ2-5
cdr3_nt: TGTGCCTGGAGTCGTAACTATCAAGAGACCCAGTACTTC
cdr3_aa: CAWSRNYQETQYF

v_call: TRBV11-2
d_call: .
clone_size: .
j_call: TRBJ1-1
cdr3_nt: TGTGCCAGCAGCTTAACGGGGTTGGTGGCTGAAGCTTTCTTT
cdr3_aa: CASSLTGLVAEAFF

v_call: TRBV6-6
d_call: .
clone_size: .
j_call: TRBJ2-1
cdr3_nt: TGTGCCAGCAGCCCCGACTGGTATGAGCAGTTCTTC
cdr3_aa: CASSPDWYEQFF

v_call: TRBV5-4
d_call: .
clone_size: .
j_call: TRBJ2-1
cdr3_nt: TGTGCCAGCAGCTTAGAAAGGGTGTCCGGCAATGAGCAGTTCTTC
cdr3_aa: CASSLERVSGNEQFF

v_call: TRBV6-1
d_call: .
clone_size: .
j_call: TRBJ1-1
cdr3_nt: TGTGCCAGCAGTGAAAGGGCTGCGGCTTTCTTT
cdr3_aa: CASSERAAAFF

v_call: TRBV7-6
d_call: .
clone_size: .
j_call: TRBJ2-7
cdr3_nt: TGTGCCAGCAGCTTAGACCCACAGGGCTTCACATCCTACGAGCAGTACTTC
cdr3_aa: CASSLDPQGFTSYEQYF

v_call: TRBV5-4
d_call: .
clone_size: .
j_call: TRBJ2-2
cdr3_nt: TGTGCCAGCAGCTTCCGTAGGCCCGGGGAGCTGTTTTTT
cdr3_aa: CASSFRRPGELFF